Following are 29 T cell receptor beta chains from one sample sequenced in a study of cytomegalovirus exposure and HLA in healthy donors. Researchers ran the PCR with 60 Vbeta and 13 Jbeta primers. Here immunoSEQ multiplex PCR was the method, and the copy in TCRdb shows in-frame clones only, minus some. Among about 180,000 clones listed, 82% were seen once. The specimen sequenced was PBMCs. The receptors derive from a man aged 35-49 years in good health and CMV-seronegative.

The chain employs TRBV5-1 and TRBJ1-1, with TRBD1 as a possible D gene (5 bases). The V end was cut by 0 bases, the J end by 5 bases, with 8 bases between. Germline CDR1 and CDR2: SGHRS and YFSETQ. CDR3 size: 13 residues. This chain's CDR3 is CASSLVGRTEAFF. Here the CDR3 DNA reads TGCGCCAGCAGCTTGGTGGGGCGGACTGAAGCTTTCTTT.

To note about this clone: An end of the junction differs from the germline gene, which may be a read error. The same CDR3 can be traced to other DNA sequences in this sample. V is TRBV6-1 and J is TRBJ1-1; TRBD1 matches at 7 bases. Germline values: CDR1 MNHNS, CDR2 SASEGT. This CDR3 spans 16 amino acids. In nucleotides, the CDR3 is TGCGCCAGCAGTGAAAGGAAGAGGGGGCGATACACTGAAGCTTTCTTT. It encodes CASSERKRGRYTEAFF.

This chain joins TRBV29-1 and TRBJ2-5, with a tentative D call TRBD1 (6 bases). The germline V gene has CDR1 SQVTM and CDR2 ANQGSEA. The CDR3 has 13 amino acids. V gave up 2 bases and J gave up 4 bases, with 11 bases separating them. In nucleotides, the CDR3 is TGCAGCGTTGAACGGCCAGGGGTAGAGACCCAGTACTTC. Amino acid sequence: CSVERPGVETQYF.

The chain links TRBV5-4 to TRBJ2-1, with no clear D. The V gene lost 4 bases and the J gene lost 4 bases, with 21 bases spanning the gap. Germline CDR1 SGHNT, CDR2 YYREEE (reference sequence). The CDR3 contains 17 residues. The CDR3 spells CASSPPSPASLYNEQFF. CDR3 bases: TGTGCCAGCAGCCCCCCTAGTCCAGCCAGCCTTTACAATGAGCAGTTCTTC.

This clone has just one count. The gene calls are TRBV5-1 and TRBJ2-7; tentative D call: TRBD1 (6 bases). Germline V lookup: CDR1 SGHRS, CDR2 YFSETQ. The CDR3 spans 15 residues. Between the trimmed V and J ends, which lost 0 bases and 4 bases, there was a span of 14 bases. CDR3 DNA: TGCGCCAGCAGCTTGGCCGCAGGGGCTACTTACGAGCAGTACTTC. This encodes CASSLAAGATYEQYF.

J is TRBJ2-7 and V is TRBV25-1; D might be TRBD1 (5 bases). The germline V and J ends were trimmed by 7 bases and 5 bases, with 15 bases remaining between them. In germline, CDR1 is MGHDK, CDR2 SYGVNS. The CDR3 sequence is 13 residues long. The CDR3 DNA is TGTGCCAGCAAACGGCAGGGTTTCCACGAGCAGTACTTC. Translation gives CASKRQGFHEQYF.

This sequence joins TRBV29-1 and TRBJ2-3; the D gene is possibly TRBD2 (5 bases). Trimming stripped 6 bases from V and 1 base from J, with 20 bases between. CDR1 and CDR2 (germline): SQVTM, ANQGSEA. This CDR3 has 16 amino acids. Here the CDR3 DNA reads TGCAGCGTCCATCCCCAGGACTCTGAGGGCACAGATACGCAGTATTTT. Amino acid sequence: CSVHPQDSEGTDTQYF.

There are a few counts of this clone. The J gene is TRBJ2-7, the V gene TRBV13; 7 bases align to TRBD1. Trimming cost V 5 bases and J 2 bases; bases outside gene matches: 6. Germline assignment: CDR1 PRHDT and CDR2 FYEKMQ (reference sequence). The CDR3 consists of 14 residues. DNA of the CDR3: TGTGCCAGCAGCGCAAACAGGGGTCCCTACGAGCAGTACTTC. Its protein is CASSANRGPYEQYF.

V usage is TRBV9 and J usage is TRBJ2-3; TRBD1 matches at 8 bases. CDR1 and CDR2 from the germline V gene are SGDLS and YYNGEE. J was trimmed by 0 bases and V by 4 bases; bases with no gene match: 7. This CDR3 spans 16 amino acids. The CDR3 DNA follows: TGTGCCAGCAGCCCCCGCCAGGGGGCTAGCACAGATACGCAGTATTTT. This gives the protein CASSPRQGASTDTQYF.

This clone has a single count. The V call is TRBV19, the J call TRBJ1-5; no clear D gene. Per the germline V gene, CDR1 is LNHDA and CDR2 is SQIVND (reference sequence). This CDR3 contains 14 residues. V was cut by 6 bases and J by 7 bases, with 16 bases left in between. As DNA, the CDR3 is TGTGCCAGTAGCCGAGGAGAGGTCGGCCAGCCCCAGCATTTT. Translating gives CASSRGEVGQPQHF.

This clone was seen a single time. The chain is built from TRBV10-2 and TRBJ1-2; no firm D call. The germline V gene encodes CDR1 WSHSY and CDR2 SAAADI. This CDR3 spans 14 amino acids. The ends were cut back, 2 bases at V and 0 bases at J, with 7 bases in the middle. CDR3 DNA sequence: TGCGCCAGCAGTGAGACAGACCCTAACTATGGCTACACCTTC. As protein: CASSETDPNYGYTF.

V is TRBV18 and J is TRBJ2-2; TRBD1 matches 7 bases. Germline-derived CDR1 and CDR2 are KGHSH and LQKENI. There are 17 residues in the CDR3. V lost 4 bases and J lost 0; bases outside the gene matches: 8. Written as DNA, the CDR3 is TGTGCCAGCTCACAGGACAGGCTCATAGCGAACACCGGGGAGCTGTTTTTT. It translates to CASSQDRLIANTGELFF.

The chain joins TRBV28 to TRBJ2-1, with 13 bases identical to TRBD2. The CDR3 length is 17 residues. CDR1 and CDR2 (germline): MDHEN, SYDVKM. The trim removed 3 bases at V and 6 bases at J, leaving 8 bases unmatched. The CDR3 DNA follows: TGTGCCAGCAGTTTCCCCCGGACTAGCGGGAGTGTCAATGAGCAGTTCTTC. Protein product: CASSFPRTSGSVNEQFF.

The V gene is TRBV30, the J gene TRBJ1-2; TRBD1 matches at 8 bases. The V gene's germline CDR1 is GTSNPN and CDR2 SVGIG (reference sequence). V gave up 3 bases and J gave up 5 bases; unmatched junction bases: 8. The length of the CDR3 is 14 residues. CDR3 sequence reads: CAWRNRGRLYGYTF. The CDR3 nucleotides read TGTGCCTGGAGGAACAGGGGGAGATTATATGGCTACACCTTC.

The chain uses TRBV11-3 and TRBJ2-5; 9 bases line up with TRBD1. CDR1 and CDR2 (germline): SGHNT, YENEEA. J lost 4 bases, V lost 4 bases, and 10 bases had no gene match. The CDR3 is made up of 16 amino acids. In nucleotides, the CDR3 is TGTGCCAGCAGCTCTCCCTTTTACAGGGGGCGAGAGACCCAGTACTTC. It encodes CASSSPFYRGRETQYF.

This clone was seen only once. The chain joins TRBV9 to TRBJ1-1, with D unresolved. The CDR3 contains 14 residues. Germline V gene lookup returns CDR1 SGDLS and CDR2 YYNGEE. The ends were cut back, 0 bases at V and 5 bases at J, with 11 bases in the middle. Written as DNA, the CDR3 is TGTGCCAGCAGCGTAGGGGTTGGGCTTACTGAAGCTTTCTTT. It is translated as CASSVGVGLTEAFF.

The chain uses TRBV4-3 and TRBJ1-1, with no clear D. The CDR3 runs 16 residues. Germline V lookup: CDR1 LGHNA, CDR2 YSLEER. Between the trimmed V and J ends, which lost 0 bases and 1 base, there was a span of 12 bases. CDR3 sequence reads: CASSQDMTNGNTEAFF. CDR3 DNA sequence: TGCGCCAGCAGCCAAGATATGACAAATGGGAACACTGAAGCTTTCTTT.

CDR3: CASSLAAGTGNTEAFF. In DNA, the CDR3 is TGTGCCAGCAGCTTGGCCGCGGGGACAGGAAACACTGAAGCTTTCTTT. V gene TRBV5-6 combines with J gene TRBJ1-1; 8 bases are a match to TRBD1. CDR3 length: 16 amino acids. From germline, CDR1 is SGHDT and CDR2 YYEEEE. Trimming took 0 bases from V and 2 from J; bases not matched to a gene: 6.

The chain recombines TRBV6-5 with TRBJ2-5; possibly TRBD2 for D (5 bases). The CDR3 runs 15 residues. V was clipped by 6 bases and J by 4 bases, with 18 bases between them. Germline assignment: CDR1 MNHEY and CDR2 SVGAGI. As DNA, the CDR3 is TGTGCCAGCAGCCTGACCCCCTACGCGGGAGAGACCCAGTACTTC. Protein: CASSLTPYAGETQYF.

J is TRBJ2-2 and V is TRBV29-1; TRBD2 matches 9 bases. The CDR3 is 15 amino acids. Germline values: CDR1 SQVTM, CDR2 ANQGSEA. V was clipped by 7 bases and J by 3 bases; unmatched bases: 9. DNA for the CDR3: TGCAGCGGCGGGGGCGGGAGGGGGGACACCGGGGAGCTGTTTTTT. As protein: CSGGGGRGDTGELFF.

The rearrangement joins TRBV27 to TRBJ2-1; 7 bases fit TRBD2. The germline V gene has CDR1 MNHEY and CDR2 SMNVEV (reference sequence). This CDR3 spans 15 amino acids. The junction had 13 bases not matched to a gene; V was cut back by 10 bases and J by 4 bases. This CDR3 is CATLEGGSQYNEQFF. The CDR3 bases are TGTGCCACCTTAGAAGGCGGGAGTCAATACAATGAGCAGTTCTTC.

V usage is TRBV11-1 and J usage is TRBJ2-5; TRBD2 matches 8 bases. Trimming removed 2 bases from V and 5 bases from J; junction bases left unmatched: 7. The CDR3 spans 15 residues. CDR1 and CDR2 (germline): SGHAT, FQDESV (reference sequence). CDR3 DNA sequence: TGTGCCAGCAGCTTACTGCGGGAGGATGAGGAGACCCAGTACTTC. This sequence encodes CASSLLREDEETQYF.

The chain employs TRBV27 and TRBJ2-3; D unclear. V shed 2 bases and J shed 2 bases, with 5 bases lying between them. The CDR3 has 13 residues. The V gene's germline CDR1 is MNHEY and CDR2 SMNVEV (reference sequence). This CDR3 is CASSLGVTDTQYF. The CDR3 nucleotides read TGTGCCAGCAGTTTAGGAGTCACAGATACGCAGTATTTT.

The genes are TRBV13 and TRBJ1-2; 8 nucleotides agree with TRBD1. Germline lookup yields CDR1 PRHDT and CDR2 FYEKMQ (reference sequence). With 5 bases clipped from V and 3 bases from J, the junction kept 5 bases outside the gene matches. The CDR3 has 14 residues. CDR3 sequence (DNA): TGTGCCAGCAGCGGGGGACAGGATCACTATGGCTACACCTTC. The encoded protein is CASSGGQDHYGYTF.

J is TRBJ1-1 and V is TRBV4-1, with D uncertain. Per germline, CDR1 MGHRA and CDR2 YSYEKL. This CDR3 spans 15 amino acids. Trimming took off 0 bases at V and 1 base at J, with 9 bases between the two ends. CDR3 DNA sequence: TGCGCCAGCAGCCAAGATGGGAGACAGAACACTGAAGCTTTCTTT. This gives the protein CASSQDGRQNTEAFF.

The CDR3 reads CARSLGGLAGAKNIQYF. For the CDR3, the DNA is TGTGCCAGAAGCTTGGGGGGCCTAGCGGGAGCCAAAAACATTCAGTACTTC. This rearrangement joins TRBV5-3 to TRBJ2-4; 8 bases fit TRBD2. TRBV5-3 is treated as an ORF (open reading frame) with a function not yet certain. There are 17 residues in the CDR3. V was pared by 0 bases and J by 0 bases, with 5 bases of the junction left unmatched.

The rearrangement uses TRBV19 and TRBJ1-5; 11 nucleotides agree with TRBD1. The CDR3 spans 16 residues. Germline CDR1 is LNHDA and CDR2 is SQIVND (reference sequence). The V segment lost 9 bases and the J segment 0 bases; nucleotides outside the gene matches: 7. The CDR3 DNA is TGTGCCAGCCATCCGGGACAGGGGGTTAGCAATCAGCCCCAGCATTTT. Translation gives CASHPGQGVSNQPQHF.

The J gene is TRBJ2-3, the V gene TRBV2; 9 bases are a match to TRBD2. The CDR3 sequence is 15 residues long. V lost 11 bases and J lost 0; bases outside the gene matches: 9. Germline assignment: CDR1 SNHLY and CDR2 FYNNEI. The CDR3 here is CARGGGGASTDTQYF. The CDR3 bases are TGTGCCCGCGGCGGCGGGGGGGCGAGCACAGATACGCAGTATTTT.

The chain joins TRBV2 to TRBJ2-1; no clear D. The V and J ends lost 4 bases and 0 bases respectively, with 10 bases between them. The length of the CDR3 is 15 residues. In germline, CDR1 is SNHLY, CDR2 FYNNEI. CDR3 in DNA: TGTGCCAGCAGTGTCCGAAGAGCCTCCTACAATGAGCAGTTCTTC. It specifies CASSVRRASYNEQFF.